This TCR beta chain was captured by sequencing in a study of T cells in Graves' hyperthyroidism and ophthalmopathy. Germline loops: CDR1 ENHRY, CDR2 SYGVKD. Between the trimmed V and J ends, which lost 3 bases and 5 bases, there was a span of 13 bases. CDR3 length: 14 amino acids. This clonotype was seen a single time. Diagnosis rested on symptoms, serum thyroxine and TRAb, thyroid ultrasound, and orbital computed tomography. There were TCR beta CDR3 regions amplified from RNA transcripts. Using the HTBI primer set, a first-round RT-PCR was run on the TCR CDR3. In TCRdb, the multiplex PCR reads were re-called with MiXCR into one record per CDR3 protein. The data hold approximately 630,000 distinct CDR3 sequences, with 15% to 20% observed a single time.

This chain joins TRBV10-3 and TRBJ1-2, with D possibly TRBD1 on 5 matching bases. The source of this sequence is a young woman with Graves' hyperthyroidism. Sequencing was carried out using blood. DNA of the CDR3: TGTGCCATCAGTGACGAGACAGCAGGGTATGGCTACACCTTC. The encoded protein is CAISDETAGYGYTF.